What follows are 24 T cell receptor beta chains derived from one specimen sequenced in a study of blood T cells in healthy people across ages. Primers used in a second PCR of roughly 6 to 12 cycles were a sample-barcoded 5' primer and a J-beta primer mix. TCRdb reprocessed the 5' RACE reads via MiXCR and lists one record per CDR3 protein. Among approximately 1,700,000 distinct CDR3 sequences, 30% to 40% were seen once, and the ten largest hold around 23%. Material for sequencing was blood. All receptors come from a human donor in good health.

The chain recombines TRBV4-1 with TRBJ2-1; D is possibly TRBD1 or TRBD2 (5 bases each). Germline CDR1 reads MGHRA; CDR2 reads YSYEKL. This CDR3 has 14 amino acids. The ends were cut back, 1 base at V and 5 bases at J, with 9 bases in the middle. The CDR3 coding sequence is TGCGCCAGCAGCCAAGTCGGGACCAACAATGAGCAGTTCTTC. Encoded protein: CASSQVGTNNEQFF.

The chain couples TRBV7-2 to TRBJ2-3, with 14 bases fitting TRBD2. CDR3 size: 17 residues. Looked up from germline, CDR1 is SGHTA and CDR2 is FQGNSA. V gave up 4 bases and J gave up 4 bases; unmatched junction bases: 7. The CDR3 here is CASSSGLAGGIADTQYF. CDR3 DNA: TGTGCCAGCAGCTCCGGACTAGCGGGGGGCATCGCAGATACGCAGTATTTT.

The chain uses TRBV7-6 and TRBJ2-1; 10 positions agree with TRBD1. V trimming: 5 bases; J trimming: 3 bases; junction bases outside the gene matches: 4. Germline V lookup: CDR1 SGHVS, CDR2 FNYEAQ. The CDR3 length is 15 residues. The CDR3 loop is CASSVRTGGYNEQFF. For the CDR3, the DNA is TGTGCCAGCAGCGTCCGGACAGGGGGCTACAATGAGCAGTTCTTC.

This rearrangement joins TRBV20-1 to TRBJ2-5, with TRBD2 matching over 8 bases. TRBJ2-7 matches the DNA end more closely, so the J call is doubtful. The CDR3 totals 14 residues. Germline CDR1 is DFQATT and CDR2 is SNEGSKA (reference sequence). The CDR3 here is CSAKGGLAGYEQYF. The CDR3 DNA follows: TGCAGTGCAAAGGGGGGGCTAGCGGGCTACGAGCAGTACTTC.

CDR3 DNA sequence: TGTGCCAGCAGTTCCCCTAGCGGGGGGGACTACGAGCAGTACTTC. It specifies CASSSPSGGDYEQYF. This sequence joins TRBV6-6 and TRBJ2-7, with 12 bases identical to TRBD2. The length of the CDR3 is 15 residues. Germline CDR1 reads MNHNY; CDR2 reads SVGAGI (reference sequence). Trimming at V came to 4 bases and at J to 3 bases, leaving 4 bases not matched to a gene.

This clonotype occurred many times. The gene calls are TRBV29-1 and TRBJ2-7; D unclear. Germline CDR1 is SQVTM and CDR2 is ANQGSEA. The CDR3 is made up of 12 amino acids. V was pared by 4 bases and J by 6 bases, with 13 bases between. CDR3 sequence (DNA): TGCAGCGTTGCAACGGCGTTAAGCGAGCAGTACTTC. It specifies CSVATALSEQYF.

The CDR3 region is CASSSNPGFVTGELFF. CDR3 coding DNA: TGCGCCAGCAGCTCGAACCCGGGGTTTGTGACCGGGGAGCTGTTTTTT. The genes are TRBV5-1 and TRBJ2-2, with D possibly matching TRBD2 (5 bases). Trimming took off 3 bases at V and 5 bases at J, with 17 bases between the two ends. CDR1 is SGHRS, CDR2 YFSETQ, per germline. This CDR3 region has 16 residues. Full variable domain (rest looked up from reference TRBV5-1 and TRBJ2-2): KAGVTQTPRYLIKTRGQQVTLSCSPISGHRSVSWYQQTPGQGLQFLFEYFSETQRNKGNFPGRFSGRQFSNSRSEMNVSTLELGDSALYLCASSSNPGFVTGELFFGEGSRLTVL.

CDR3 DNA: TGTGCCAGCAGCCAAGATCCCGACAAGATGCCTTATGGCTACACCTTC. This encodes CASSQDPDKMPYGYTF. This rearrangement joins TRBV4-2 to TRBJ1-2; D ambiguous. Germline CDR1 and CDR2: LGHNA and YNFKEQ. Trimming shortened V by 0 bases and J by 5 bases, and 16 bases separated the two germline ends. This CDR3 spans 16 amino acids.

The J gene is TRBJ1-1, the V gene TRBV28, with a possible D match to TRBD1 (6 bases). This CDR3 is 17 amino acids long. Looked up from germline, CDR1 is MDHEN and CDR2 is SYDVKM. V lost 3 bases, J lost 0 bases, and 17 bases lay in between. The CDR3 region is CASSFPANREVNTEAFF. In DNA, the CDR3 is TGTGCCAGCAGTTTTCCCGCCAACAGGGAGGTGAACACTGAAGCTTTCTTT.

This chain uses TRBV7-3 with TRBJ2-1; no reliable D call. The germline gives CDR1 SGHTA, CDR2 FQGTGA. V was cut by 2 bases and J by 7 bases, with 15 bases left in between. The CDR3 spans 15 residues. The CDR3 nucleotides are TGTGCCAGCAGCTTAGGGGTTTCCTTCTATAATGAGCAGTTCTTC. It specifies CASSLGVSFYNEQFF.

The chain has TRBV5-6 and TRBJ2-7; a possible D gene is TRBD1 (6 bases). V lost 4 bases and J lost 3, with 11 bases in between. In germline, CDR1 is SGHDT, CDR2 YYEEEE. This CDR3 comprises 13 residues. The CDR3 DNA is TGTGCCAGCAGCAGGACAGAATACTACGAGCAGTACTTC. It specifies CASSRTEYYEQYF.

This sequence joins TRBV20-1 and TRBJ2-7; D is unclear. V shed 0 bases and J shed 6 bases, with 9 bases lying between them. This CDR3 has 12 residues. Germline CDR1 and CDR2: DFQATT and SNEGSKA (reference sequence). This CDR3 reads CSARDTGPEQYF. The CDR3 DNA reads TGCAGTGCTAGAGATACGGGCCCCGAGCAGTACTTC.

This sequence joins TRBV19 and TRBJ1-1; D remains unclear. In germline, CDR1 is LNHDA, CDR2 SQIVND (reference sequence). The CDR3 is 12 residues long. The V gene lost 0 bases and the J gene lost 4 bases, with 3 bases spanning the gap. CDR3 loop: CASSIDLTEAFF. The CDR3 DNA sequence: TGTGCCAGTAGTATAGATCTCACTGAAGCTTTCTTT.

CDR3 DNA sequence: TGCGCCAGCAGCTTGGGGGCGAGGCGACCAGCAAGACCAGGCTCGGTTACTGAAGCTTTCTTT. Its translation: CASSLGARRPARPGSVTEAFF. The chain has TRBV5-1 and TRBJ1-1; no clear D. Looked up from germline, CDR1 is SGHRS and CDR2 is YFSETQ. V was trimmed by 0 bases and J by 5 bases, leaving 32 bases between them. The length of the CDR3 is 21 residues.

The chain has TRBV5-5 and TRBJ1-5, with no clear D. V lost 1 base, J lost 3 bases, and 8 bases lay in between. The CDR3 covers 14 residues. Germline CDR1 reads SGHKS; CDR2 reads YYEKEE (reference sequence). The DNA for the CDR3 is TGTGCCAGCAGCTTGTCGACGGCCAATCAGCCCCAGCATTTT. Protein sequence: CASSLSTANQPQHF.

Many counts were recorded for this clonotype. The gene calls are TRBV7-2 and TRBJ1-2, with D hard to call. The CDR3 is 13 amino acids. Trimming pared 1 base from V and 8 bases from J, leaving 11 bases between. Germline CDR1 SGHTA, CDR2 FQGNSA. The CDR3 sequence: CASSLGREGGYTF. The DNA for the CDR3 is TGTGCCAGCAGCTTAGGTCGGGAGGGAGGCTACACCTTC.

This clonotype was seen a few times. The CDR3 coding sequence is TGTGCCAGCAGTCCTCGGACAGGGGGGCAGCAGCCCCAGCATTTT. Its translation is CASSPRTGGQQPQHF. The chain is built from TRBV7-2 and TRBJ1-5, with 10 bases identical to TRBD1. Germline loops: CDR1 SGHTA, CDR2 FQGNSA. Trimming at V came to 6 bases and at J to 7 bases, leaving 9 bases not matched to a gene. CDR3 size: 15 residues.

This chain joins TRBV27 and TRBJ2-4, with a weak D call TRBD1 (6 bases). The J call may be faulty, since TRBJ2-7 better matches the DNA end. CDR1 MNHEY and CDR2 SMNVEV come from the germline V gene (reference sequence). The CDR3 consists of 14 residues. The chain's CDR3 is CASSLRDTCYEQYF. The CDR3 DNA is TGTGCCAGCAGTTTACGGGACACATGCTACGAGCAGTACTTC.

Worth noting for this clonotype: An end of the junction does not agree with germline; a read error may underlie this. J is TRBJ1-6 and V is TRBV4-1; TRBD1 agrees at 9 bases. CDR3 length: 16 residues. Germline V gene data show CDR1 as MGHRA and CDR2 as YSYEKL. CDR3 sequence reads: CAGSQVSWTGDSPLHF. As DNA, the CDR3 is TGCGCCGGCAGCCAAGTATCGTGGACAGGGGATTCACCCCTCCACTTT.

The chain uses TRBV4-3 and TRBJ2-1; perhaps TRBD2 as D (5 bases). The CDR3 is 14 residues long. V lost 0 bases, J lost 8 bases, and 11 bases lay in between. Germline assignment: CDR1 LGHNA and CDR2 YSLEER. CDR3 sequence: CASSQDRASHEQFF. CDR3 in DNA: TGCGCCAGCAGCCAAGATCGGGCTAGCCATGAGCAGTTCTTC.

J is TRBJ1-6 and V is TRBV5-5; a weak D match, TRBD1 (6 bases). The length of the CDR3 is 15 residues. V lost 4 bases and J lost 7, with 15 bases in between. CDR1 SGHKS and CDR2 YYEKEE come from the germline V gene (reference sequence). CDR3 in amino acids: CASSPITGPNSPLHF. As DNA, the CDR3 is TGTGCCAGCAGCCCCATCACAGGGCCAAATTCACCCCTCCACTTT.

The sample holds many counts of this clonotype. The chain is built from TRBV7-9 and TRBJ2-1; 8 nucleotides match TRBD1. Trimming cost V 6 bases and J 3 bases; bases outside gene matches: 7. Germline V gives CDR1 SEHNR, CDR2 FQNEAQ (reference sequence). The CDR3 extends over 15 amino acids. For the CDR3, the DNA is TGTGCCAGCAGTCCCCGGACAGGGAGCTACAATGAGCAGTTCTTC. Translated, it gives CASSPRTGSYNEQFF.

The sample holds a few counts of this clonotype. This rearrangement joins TRBV11-2 to TRBJ2-7; 8 bases are a match to TRBD1. The CDR3 consists of 15 residues. The J segment lost 2 bases and the V segment lost 5 bases, leaving 8 bases of the junction unmatched. Germline values: CDR1 SGHAT, CDR2 FQNNGV. CDR3 residues: CASSEGQGIPYEQYF. DNA for the CDR3: TGTGCCAGCAGCGAAGGACAGGGTATACCCTACGAGCAGTACTTC.

J is TRBJ1-1 and V is TRBV13; D is undetermined. The CDR3 consists of 14 residues. With 5 bases removed from V and 2 bases from J, the gap between germline ends came to 12 bases. Germline V lookup: CDR1 PRHDT, CDR2 FYEKMQ (reference sequence). As DNA, the CDR3 is TGTGCCAGCAGCACACGGACCTCTAACACTGAAGCTTTCTTT. This translates into CASSTRTSNTEAFF.